The clone carrying this T cell receptor (beta chain) was counted once. Libraries were prepared by immunoSEQ multiplex PCR; TCRdb keeps only in-frame clonotypes and omits some of them. The data show just over 300,000 clones, 85% to 90% seen once. The data are from a study of blood T cell repertoires in COVID-19. The CDR3 covers 13 residues. From germline, CDR1 is SGHAT and CDR2 FQNNGV. V shed 3 bases and J shed 0 bases, with 5 bases lying between them. Participants' own reports of clinical history determined their cohort assignment. The sequencing sample was made of PBMCs or T cells enriched from blood (not recorded which). The sequence was obtained from a man between 25 and 39 years old who had recovered from COVID-19. V gene TRBV11-2 combines with J gene TRBJ1-1, with D hard to call. The CDR3 DNA reads as TGTGCCAGCAGCTTTACGGTGAACACTGAAGCTTTCTTT. This sequence encodes CASSFTVNTEAFF. Together with reference TRBV11-2 and TRBJ1-1, the CDR3 gives the full variable domain: EAGVAQSPRYKIIEKRQSVAFWCNPISGHATLYWYQQILGQGPKLLIQFQNNGVVDDSQLPKDRFSAERLKGVDSTLKIQPAKLEDSAVYLCASSFTVNTEAFFGQGTRLTVV.